The 15 T cell receptor beta chains given below trace back to one sample, sequenced in a study of shared clonotypes between healthy human individuals. The repertoire was sequenced with immunoSEQ multiplex PCR; TCRdb's copy has only in-frame clones and lacks some. The sample has 2 million to 2.5 million clones; almost 96% are singletons. Sequenced material: naive CD4+ T cells sorted from blood. Specified subset: CD45RA+ positively selected. These receptors came from a man between 18 and 35 years old in good health.

The chain joins TRBV5-1 to TRBJ2-5; no reliable D call. The CDR3 totals 13 residues. V was cut by 0 bases and J by 2 bases, with 5 bases left in between. Germline lookup yields CDR1 SGHRS and CDR2 YFSETQ. CDR3 nucleotide sequence: TGCGCCAGCAGCTTGGTGGTACAAGAGACCCAGTACTTC. Translated, it gives CASSLVVQETQYF.

This clone was seen only once. V usage is TRBV5-5 and J usage is TRBJ1-6, with D uncertain. V dropped 0 bases and J dropped 8 bases, with 9 bases sitting between them. The CDR3 contains 14 residues. CDR1 is SGHKS, CDR2 YYEKEE, per germline (reference sequence). DNA of the CDR3: TGTGCCAGCAGCTTGGGTTTGTCTGATTCACCCCTCCACTTT. It specifies CASSLGLSDSPLHF.

The V and J genes are TRBV5-1 and TRBJ2-1; 10 bases are shared with TRBD1. Trimming cost V 3 bases and J 8 bases; bases outside gene matches: 8. Germline lookup yields CDR1 SGHRS and CDR2 YFSETQ. This CDR3 contains 15 residues. CDR3 in amino acids: CASSSGQGGIHEQFF. Here the CDR3 DNA reads TGCGCCAGCAGCTCCGGACAGGGGGGAATACATGAGCAGTTCTTC.

The CDR3 is CASKSEGRGPSGANVLTF. The CDR3 region has the DNA TGTGCCAGCAAGTCGGAGGGACGTGGGCCCTCTGGGGCCAACGTCCTGACTTTC. The V and J genes are TRBV2 and TRBJ2-6, with D possibly TRBD2 on 6 matching bases. Trimming took 7 bases from V and 0 from J, leaving 19 bases between them. This CDR3 spans 18 amino acids. Germline V gene sequence: CDR1 SNHLY, CDR2 FYNNEI.

This clone was found once. The sample carries other DNA sequences with the same CDR3. This chain connects TRBV7-2 to TRBJ2-7; perhaps TRBD2 as D (6 bases). Trimming left V 1 base short and J 2 bases short, with 12 bases between. The germline gives CDR1 SGHTA, CDR2 FQGNSA. The CDR3 is 15 amino acids. The CDR3 region is CASSLVAGGTYEQYF. CDR3 DNA sequence: TGTGCCAGCAGCTTAGTGGCCGGAGGGACCTACGAGCAGTACTTC.

The chain is built from TRBV5-1 and TRBJ1-2, with TRBD1 matching over 9 bases. This CDR3 comprises 16 residues. CDR1 is SGHRS, CDR2 YFSETQ, per germline. V was clipped by 3 bases and J by 2 bases; unmatched bases: 8. CDR3 residues: CASSWGDRDVNYGYTF. The CDR3 DNA sequence: TGCGCCAGCAGCTGGGGGGACAGGGACGTCAACTATGGCTACACCTTC. Filled out from reference TRBV5-1 and TRBJ1-2, the complete variable domain reads KAGVTQTPRYLIKTRGQQVTLSCSPISGHRSVSWYQQTPGQGLQFLFEYFSETQRNKGNFPGRFSGRQFSNSRSEMNVSTLELGDSALYLCASSWGDRDVNYGYTFGSGTRLTVV.

V and J are TRBV28 and TRBJ2-1; D ambiguous. This CDR3 contains 13 residues. V was shortened by 7 bases and J by 4 bases, with 11 bases between the two germline ends. Germline values: CDR1 MDHEN, CDR2 SYDVKM. DNA of the CDR3: TGTGCCAGCACCCCCGTCGGGTACAATGAGCAGTTCTTC. Translated: CASTPVGYNEQFF. The whole variable domain, remainder taken from reference TRBV28 and TRBJ2-1, is DVKVTQSSRYLVKRTGEKVFLECVQDMDHENMFWYRQDPGLGLRLIYFSYDVKMKEKGDIPEGYSVSREKKERFSLILESASTNQTSMYLCASTPVGYNEQFFGPGTRLTVL.

The chain has TRBV7-2 and TRBJ2-7; possible D gene TRBD2, 5 bases. Germline CDR1 SGHTA, CDR2 FQGNSA. Trimming removed 5 bases from V and 4 bases from J, with 9 bases in between. The CDR3 runs to 12 residues. The CDR3 DNA is TGTGCCAGCAGCGGACGAGGGTACGAGCAGTACTTC. It yields the protein CASSGRGYEQYF.

V is TRBV19 and J is TRBJ2-2; TRBD1 agrees at 10 bases. This CDR3 contains 17 residues. Germline-derived CDR1 and CDR2 are LNHDA and SQIVND (reference sequence). V trimming: 7 bases; J trimming: 4 bases; junction bases outside the gene matches: 12. CDR3 region: CASTKDRGVFGTGELFF. The CDR3 bases are TGTGCCAGTACCAAGGACAGGGGGGTTTTCGGCACCGGGGAGCTGTTTTTT.

V usage is TRBV2 and J usage is TRBJ2-5; 10 nucleotides align to TRBD1. The CDR3 consists of 15 residues. The germline gives CDR1 SNHLY, CDR2 FYNNEI. V lost 10 bases, J lost 4 bases, and 12 bases stayed unmatched. The CDR3 sequence is CATDATGQGVETQYF. The DNA for the CDR3 is TGTGCCACCGATGCGACCGGACAGGGGGTAGAGACCCAGTACTTC.

The rearrangement joins TRBV29-1 to TRBJ2-7; 8 bases match TRBD2. This CDR3 spans 15 amino acids. Germline V gene lookup returns CDR1 SQVTM and CDR2 ANQGSEA. Trimming at V came to 1 base and at J to 1 base, leaving 6 bases not matched to a gene. DNA for the CDR3: TGCAGCGTTGAAGGAACGGGGGGGCCGTCCTACGAGCAGTACTTC. Translation gives CSVEGTGGPSYEQYF.

The V call is TRBV30, the J call TRBJ1-6, with a possible D match to TRBD1 (5 bases). The germline CDR1 and CDR2 sequences are GTSNPN and SVGIG (reference sequence). The CDR3 length is 16 residues. V lost 1 base, J lost 0 bases, and 10 bases lay in between. CDR3 residues: CAWSAGGGSYNSPLHF. In nucleotides, the CDR3 is TGTGCCTGGAGTGCCGGGGGGGGCTCCTATAATTCACCCCTCCACTTT.

The chain couples TRBV5-1 to TRBJ1-6; D remains ambiguous. V lost 1 base and J 1 base, leaving 6 bases between the germline ends. Germline V CDR1 and CDR2: SGHRS, YFSETQ. This CDR3 spans 15 amino acids. This CDR3 reads CASSLTASYNSPLHF. In DNA, the CDR3 is TGCGCCAGCAGCTTGACAGCTTCCTATAATTCACCCCTCCACTTT.

J is TRBJ1-6 and V is TRBV19; 8 bases align to TRBD1. The CDR3 consists of 15 residues. J lost 4 bases, V lost 7 bases, and 6 bases had no gene match. CDR1 and CDR2 from the germline V gene are LNHDA and SQIVND (reference sequence). CDR3 residues: CASTPGDRYNSPLHF. In nucleotides, the CDR3 is TGTGCCAGTACTCCTGGGGACAGGTATAATTCACCCCTCCACTTT.

The chain links TRBV4-3 to TRBJ1-2; D is unclear. Germline V CDR1 and CDR2: LGHNA, YSLEER. Trimming took 0 bases from V and 4 from J, leaving 15 bases between them. The CDR3 runs 16 residues. The CDR3 region is CASSQDHGQAVYGYTF. CDR3 nucleotides: TGCGCCAGCAGCCAAGATCACGGTCAGGCCGTCTATGGCTACACCTTC.